This TCR beta chain was sequenced for a study of cytomegalovirus exposure and HLA in healthy donors. Turning to the study itself: Approximately 81% of 350 to 400 genotyped donors fell in the Caucasian-associated ancestry cluster.

Germline V gene sequence: CDR1 MDHEN, CDR2 SYDVKM. This CDR3 has 14 residues. The V end lost 8 bases, the J end lost 1 base, and 14 bases lay between the germline ends. Primers for the PCR totalled 60 Vbeta and 13 Jbeta. Assay: immunoSEQ multiplex PCR; the TCRdb copy retains only in-frame clones and omits some. The sample includes some 110,000 clones, approximately 78% seen only once; the top ten take approximately 23%. On this clone: What it recognizes is unknown.

Study results and limitations: Presence/absence analyses treated sequencing depth as roughly uniform across donors.

The TCR comes from a man aged 30-40 years in good health and CMV-seropositive. Sequenced: PBMCs. V is TRBV28 and J is TRBJ1-1, with D unclear. CDR3 region: CASPSPGTNTEAFF. In DNA, the CDR3 is TGTGCCAGCCCCAGTCCAGGAACGAACACTGAAGCTTTCTTT. Together with reference TRBV28 and TRBJ1-1, the CDR3 gives the full variable domain: DVKVTQSSRYLVKRTGEKVFLECVQDMDHENMFWYRQDPGLGLRLIYFSYDVKMKEKGDIPEGYSVSREKKERFSLILESASTNQTSMYLCASPSPGTNTEAFFGQGTRLTVV.